This TCR beta chain was sequenced for a study of control samples from healthy donors and cancer patients. TCRdb's table, derived via immunoSEQ multiplex PCR, lists solely in-frame clones and lacks some. Of about 140,000 clones listed, 91% were seen once; the top ten hold more than 6.5%. The germline V gene encodes CDR1 KGHSH and CDR2 LQKENI. The CDR3 length is 15 residues. The V end was cut by 3 bases, the J end by 0 bases, with 9 bases between. Sequencing was performed on blood. This clonotype was obtained from a man between 18 and 29 years old in good health. The gene calls are TRBV18 and TRBJ2-1, with D possibly being TRBD2 (5 bases). In DNA, the CDR3 is TGTGCCAGCTCACCTGAAACTAGCTCCTACAATGAGCAGTTCTTC. This gives the protein CASSPETSSYNEQFF.